Listed here are 20 T cell receptor beta chains from one sample, sequenced in a study of regulatory T cells in long-lasting Graves disease (dated by TCRdb to the early 2020s). Libraries were built with multiplex PCR. TCRdb lists the instrument as Illumina HiSeq 4000. CDR3 regions were amplified by Arm-PCR with iRepertoire HTBI primers to construct TCR beta libraries. The public sequencing data were trimmed at Q25 with fastp and processed into clonotypes with MiXCR by TCRdb, which kept only in-frame beta chains. Every entry covers one CDR3 protein and lists the most common genes and DNA from its rows. In all, the sample holds 200,000 to 250,000 distinct CDR3 sequences, and 20% to 25% of those were seen once. Around 13% of the sample is held by the ten biggest clonotypes. The meaning of the sample's time point label: newly diagnosed GD, antithyroid drugs for less than 3 months. RNA was extracted from PBMCs in TRIzol for both TCR sequencing and RNA sequencing.

This sample comprised peripheral blood mononuclear cells (PBMCs), obtained at new diagnosis, from a patient treated with antithyroid drugs. The source of these receptors is a female donor with Graves disease.

This clonotype was picked up many times. The V and J genes are TRBV5-1 and TRBJ2-2, with D perhaps matching TRBD1 (6 bases). V shed 1 base and J shed 2 bases, with 12 bases lying between them. The CDR3 totals 16 residues. The germline CDR1 and CDR2 sequences are SGHRS and YFSETQ. CDR3 DNA sequence: TGCGCCAGCAGCTTGCCGCGGACAGATAACACCGGGGAGCTGTTTTTT. Amino acids: CASSLPRTDNTGELFF.

In this sample, this clonotype turned up a few times. The chain has TRBV20-1 and TRBJ2-1, with D possibly TRBD2 on 5 matching bases. Between the trimmed V and J ends, which lost 2 bases and 0 bases, there was a span of 14 bases. Germline lookup yields CDR1 DFQATT and CDR2 SNEGSKA (reference sequence). The CDR3 loop spans 16 amino acids. The CDR3 bases are TGCAGTGCTAGACTTGCTAGCATTAGCTCCTACAATGAGCAGTTCTTC. It encodes CSARLASISSYNEQFF.

In its sample, this clonotype was seen many times. The chain employs TRBV28 and TRBJ1-6, with 11 bases that match TRBD1. CDR3 size: 17 residues. Trimming removed 5 bases from V and 3 bases from J; junction bases left unmatched: 6. CDR1 and CDR2 (germline): MDHEN, SYDVKM. This CDR3 is CASSLRDRGIYNSPLHF. In nucleotides, the CDR3 is TGTGCCAGCAGTCTTCGGGACAGGGGGATCTATAATTCACCCCTCCACTTT.

This clonotype has a count of ten or more. This chain links TRBV11-2 with TRBJ2-3, with D hard to call. CDR1 is SGHAT, CDR2 FQNNGV, per germline. The CDR3 sequence is 15 residues long. V was shortened by 4 bases and J by 2 bases, with 13 bases between the two germline ends. The CDR3 nucleotides read TGTGCCAGCAGCTCCGAGGACGGGTACACAGATACGCAGTATTTT. This gives the protein CASSSEDGYTDTQYF.

The sample holds many counts of this clonotype. J is TRBJ2-3 and V is TRBV20-1; D may be TRBD1 or TRBD2 (6 bases each). CDR3 size: 13 residues. V lost 6 bases to trimming and J lost 2 bases, with 12 bases between them. Germline CDR1 DFQATT, CDR2 SNEGSKA (reference sequence). The CDR3 loop reads CSAHREATDTQYF. The CDR3 nucleotides are TGCAGTGCCCACAGGGAGGCCACAGATACGCAGTATTTT.

This clonotype was counted at least ten times. This chain joins TRBV20-1 and TRBJ1-1; TRBD1 matches at 10 bases. The CDR3 loop spans 17 amino acids. CDR1 is DFQATT, CDR2 SNEGSKA, per germline (reference sequence). V was pared by 3 bases and J by 3 bases, with 13 bases of the junction left unmatched. CDR3 protein: CSARLYPGQGLYTEAFF. The CDR3 DNA reads as TGCAGTGCTAGGCTGTATCCGGGACAGGGGCTATACACTGAAGCTTTCTTT.

The table lists this clonotype with many counts. The V gene is TRBV6-1, the J gene TRBJ2-3, with 7 bases that match TRBD2. This CDR3 has 16 amino acids. J gave up 0 bases and V 7 bases, and 10 bases lay outside the gene matches. Per germline, CDR1 MNHNS and CDR2 SASEGT. CDR3 loop: CASTPSEAGSTDTQYF. The CDR3 DNA follows: TGTGCCAGCACTCCCTCAGAAGCGGGGAGCACAGATACGCAGTATTTT.

This clonotype occurred many times. The chain carries TRBV2 and TRBJ1-4; TRBD1 agrees at 8 bases. J was trimmed by 8 bases and V by 6 bases; bases with no gene match: 8. This CDR3 region has 14 residues. Germline loops: CDR1 SNHLY, CDR2 FYNNEI. The CDR3 protein is CASRQSGGEEKLFF. The CDR3 DNA follows: TGTGCCAGCAGGCAGTCAGGGGGCGAGGAAAAACTGTTTTTT.

Ten or more counts support this clonotype. The chain employs TRBV2 and TRBJ2-2; TRBD2 aligns across 12 bases. Unmatched junction bases numbered 4, after V lost 6 bases and J lost 5 bases. CDR1 is SNHLY and CDR2 is FYNNEI in the germline V gene. This CDR3 contains 15 residues. CDR3 DNA sequence: TGTGCCAGCAGGACCGGGACTAGCGGGACCGGGGAGCTGTTTTTT. It codes for CASRTGTSGTGELFF.

This clonotype has ten or more counts. This chain joins TRBV7-7 and TRBJ2-2; weak D call: TRBD1 (5 bases). The V gene lost 5 bases and the J gene lost 5 bases, with 9 bases spanning the gap. The germline V gene encodes CDR1 SSHAT and CDR2 FNYEAQ (reference sequence). CDR3 length: 13 residues. This CDR3 is CASSHDSTGELFF. The CDR3 region has the DNA TGTGCCAGCAGCCACGACAGTACCGGGGAGCTGTTTTTT. Complete variable domain (other parts from reference TRBV7-7 and TRBJ2-2): GAGVSQSPRYKVTKRGQDVTLRCDPISSHATLYWYQQALGQGPEFLTYFNYEAQPDKSGLPSDRFSAERPEGSISTLTIQRTEQRDSAMYRCASSHDSTGELFFGEGSRLTVL.

This clonotype showed up many times. The genes are TRBV24-1 and TRBJ2-5; TRBD1 agrees at 9 bases. The ends lost 9 bases at V and 4 bases at J; junction bases unmatched: 8. Germline values: CDR1 KGHDR, CDR2 SFDVKD. The CDR3 loop spans 14 amino acids. The CDR3 sequence is CATQGTGRRETQYF. The CDR3 nucleotides are TGTGCCACCCAAGGGACAGGGAGGCGAGAGACCCAGTACTTC.

This clonotype has at least ten counts. The chain links TRBV6-5 to TRBJ2-7, with D unresolved. This CDR3 contains 13 residues. Germline assignment: CDR1 MNHEY and CDR2 SVGAGI. Trimming left V 1 base short and J 1 base short, with 5 bases between. CDR3 amino acids: CASSYLASYEQYF. The CDR3 nucleotides read TGTGCCAGCAGTTACTTGGCATCCTACGAGCAGTACTTC.

This clonotype was counted ten times or more. The chain couples TRBV7-2 to TRBJ2-5; TRBD2 aligns across 10 bases. CDR1 and CDR2 from the germline V gene are SGHTA and FQGNSA. The CDR3 has 16 amino acids. The junction had 7 bases not matched to a gene; V was cut back by 5 bases and J by 1 base. CDR3: CASSQWTSGLQETQYF. CDR3 DNA: TGTGCCAGCAGCCAGTGGACTAGCGGCCTCCAAGAGACCCAGTACTTC.

The rearrangement joins TRBV7-3 to TRBJ2-1; D possibly corresponds to TRBD2 (5 bases). With 4 bases removed from V and 5 bases from J, the gap between germline ends came to 12 bases. Germline CDR1 reads SGHTA; CDR2 reads FQGTGA. The CDR3 totals 14 residues. The CDR3 DNA reads TGTGCCAGCAGCTACAGAGCGGCAGACAATGAGCAGTTCTTC. Protein sequence: CASSYRAADNEQFF. Filled out from reference TRBV7-3 and TRBJ2-1, the complete variable domain reads GAGVSQTPSNKVTEKGKYVELRCDPISGHTALYWYRQSLGQGPEFLIYFQGTGAADDSGLPNDRFFAVRPEGSVSTLKIQRTERGDSAVYLCASSYRAADNEQFFGPGTRLTVL.

With regard to this clonotype: A much larger clone lies one base from this, so it may be a read error. The chain couples TRBV7-9 to TRBJ2-7, with unresolved D. V dropped 4 bases and J dropped 0 bases, with 10 bases sitting between them. CDR1 and CDR2 from the germline V gene are SEHNR and FQNEAQ (reference sequence). The CDR3 sequence is 14 residues long. The CDR3 bases are TGTGCCAGCAGCTACAGCCAGACCTCCTACGAGCAGTACTTC. As protein: CASSYSQTSYEQYF.

Many counts were recorded for this clonotype. J is TRBJ2-7 and V is TRBV12-3 or TRBV12-4, with D unclear. The CDR3 is made up of 11 amino acids. V shed 5 bases and J shed 2 bases, with 4 bases lying between them. The CDR3 DNA reads as TGTGCCAGCAGTGACCCCTACGAGCAGTACTTC. This translates into CASSDPYEQYF.

This clonotype was picked up a small number of times. V gene TRBV9 combines with J gene TRBJ1-6, with no clear D. The CDR3 loop spans 15 amino acids. V was pared by 4 bases and J by 11 bases, with 19 bases between. The V gene's germline CDR1 is SGDLS and CDR2 YYNGEE. The CDR3 is CASSPRPEAAAPLHF. The CDR3 DNA sequence: TGTGCCAGCAGCCCCAGACCGGAGGCGGCCGCACCCCTCCACTTT.

This clonotype was found many times. The rearrangement links TRBV7-9 to TRBJ2-5, with 7 bases aligning to TRBD1. CDR1 is SEHNR, CDR2 FQNEAQ, per germline (reference sequence). CDR3 size: 15 residues. Trimming at V came to 5 bases and at J to 1 base, leaving 7 bases not matched to a gene. CDR3 nucleotide sequence: TGTGCCAGCAGCCCCCTCCGGGACAGCCAAGAGACCCAGTACTTC. Translating gives CASSPLRDSQETQYF.

This clonotype was recorded many times. The chain couples TRBV7-9 to TRBJ2-7; D not certain. The germline V and J ends were trimmed by 6 bases and 0 bases, with 6 bases remaining between them. In germline, CDR1 is SEHNR, CDR2 FQNEAQ (reference sequence). The CDR3 totals 12 residues. The CDR3 reads CASRAASYEQYF. The CDR3, as DNA: TGTGCCAGCAGAGCCGCCTCCTACGAGCAGTACTTC. Full variable domain (remainder filled in from reference TRBV7-9 and TRBJ2-7): DTGVSQNPRHKITKRGQNVTFRCDPISEHNRLYWYRQTLGQGPEFLTYFQNEAQLEKSRLLSDRFSAERPKGSFSTLEIQRTEQGDSAMYLCASRAASYEQYFGPGTRLTVT.

This clonotype was detected ten times or more. The genes are TRBV29-1 and TRBJ2-3; unclear D gene. The CDR3 is 13 amino acids. V lost 7 bases and J 0 bases, leaving 11 bases between the germline ends. The germline gives CDR1 SQVTM, CDR2 ANQGSEA. CDR3 protein: CSGTGSSTDTQYF. The CDR3 DNA is TGCAGCGGAACCGGCAGTAGCACAGATACGCAGTATTTT.